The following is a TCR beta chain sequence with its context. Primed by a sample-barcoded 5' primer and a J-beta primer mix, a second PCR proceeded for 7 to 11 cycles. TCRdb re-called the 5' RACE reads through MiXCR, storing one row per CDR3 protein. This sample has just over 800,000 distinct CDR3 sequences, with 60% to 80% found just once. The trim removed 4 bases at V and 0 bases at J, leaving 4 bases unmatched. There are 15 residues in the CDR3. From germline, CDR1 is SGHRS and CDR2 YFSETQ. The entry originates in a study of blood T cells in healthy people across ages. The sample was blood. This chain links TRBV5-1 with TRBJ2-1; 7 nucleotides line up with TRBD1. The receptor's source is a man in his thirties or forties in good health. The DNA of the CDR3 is TGCGCCAGCAGCCAAGGACAGGCCTCCTACAATGAGCAGTTCTTC. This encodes CASSQGQASYNEQFF.